Listed here are 31 T cell receptor beta chains from one sample, sequenced in a study of blood T cells in healthy people across ages. The second PCR ran roughly 6 to 11 cycles with a sample-barcoded 5' primer and J-beta primers. A single record per CDR3 protein comes from TCRdb applying MiXCR to the 5' RACE reads. Of about 1 million distinct CDR3 sequences in the sample, 40% to 55% were seen once. The specimen sequenced was blood. The receptor set was obtained from an older woman in good health.

The chain carries TRBV7-2 and TRBJ1-4; D ambiguous. V was trimmed by 7 bases and J by 12 bases, leaving 12 bases between them. The germline gives CDR1 SGHTA, CDR2 FQGNSA. This CDR3 has 11 amino acids. DNA of the CDR3: TGTGCCAGCACCCCAGCTACGGAACTGTTTTTT. Encoded protein: CASTPATELFF.

This chain links TRBV20-1 with TRBJ2-1; TRBD2 matches 7 bases. CDR3 length: 15 amino acids. The V gene end was trimmed by 1 base and the J gene end by 8 bases; junction bases not matched to a gene: 11. Germline V gene sequence: CDR1 DFQATT, CDR2 SNEGSKA (reference sequence). The CDR3 nucleotides are TGCAGTGCTAGAGCTGGGGGAGGGGAGTTGGATGAGCAGTTCTTC. It encodes CSARAGGGELDEQFF.

The chain joins TRBV12-3 or TRBV12-4 to TRBJ2-4, with 11 positions matching TRBD1. V was clipped by 5 bases and J by 1 base; unmatched bases: 13. This CDR3 spans 19 amino acids. The CDR3 region is CASSPGTGGSKFAKNIQYF. Written as DNA, the CDR3 is TGTGCCAGCAGTCCCGGGACAGGGGGAAGTAAGTTCGCCAAAAACATTCAGTACTTC.

The V gene is TRBV15, the J gene TRBJ2-7, with D hard to call. V lost 1 base to trimming and J lost 4 bases, with 11 bases between them. CDR3 length: 14 amino acids. In germline, CDR1 is LNHNV, CDR2 YYDKDF (reference sequence). The CDR3 reads CATSRVDGVYEQYF. The CDR3 coding sequence is TGTGCCACCAGCAGAGTGGACGGTGTATACGAGCAGTACTTC.

On this clonotype itself: The junction differs from germline at one of its ends, possibly a read error. The J gene is TRBJ2-7, the V gene TRBV7-9, with 7 positions matching TRBD1. The CDR3 contains 13 residues. Looked up from germline, CDR1 is SEHNR and CDR2 is FQNEAQ (reference sequence). This CDR3 reads CTSSGQVKYEQYF. In DNA, the CDR3 is TGTACCAGCTCCGGACAGGTTAAGTACGAGCAGTACTTC.

This clonotype was seen a handful of times. The chain employs TRBV3-1 and TRBJ2-5, with D perhaps TRBD2 (6 bases). The CDR3 runs to 15 residues. The germline V gene encodes CDR1 LGHDT and CDR2 YNNKEL (reference sequence). Trimming cost V 2 bases and J 1 base, with 11 bases left between them. The CDR3 here is CASSQWRGIQETQYF. The CDR3 DNA sequence: TGTGCCAGCAGCCAATGGAGGGGCATCCAAGAGACCCAGTACTTC.

The rearrangement uses TRBV21-1 and TRBJ2-1; TRBD2 is taken as the D call from the table, unchecked against the DNA. TRBV21-1 is deemed a pseudogene. The CDR3 consists of 15 residues. The CDR3 DNA reads TGTGCCAGCAGGTCCACTAGCGGGAGGGCCTTGGTGCAGTTCTTC. As protein: CASRSTSGRALVQFF.

This clonotype showed up many times. This sequence joins TRBV5-1 and TRBJ2-3, with D unclear. CDR3 length: 15 residues. CDR1 and CDR2 (germline): SGHRS, YFSETQ. V was pared by 4 bases and J by 2 bases, with 14 bases between. The CDR3 nucleotides read TGCGCCAGCAGCCTCGAGAGGCCACCCACAGATACGCAGTATTTT. Protein: CASSLERPPTDTQYF.

The sample holds one count of this clonotype. The chain carries TRBV7-2 and TRBJ2-3, with 9 positions matching TRBD2. Trimming cost V 5 bases and J 7 bases; bases outside gene matches: 7. Germline values: CDR1 SGHTA, CDR2 FQGNSA. The CDR3 has 14 residues. The CDR3 is CASSLTSGPNTQYF. CDR3 in DNA: TGTGCCAGCAGCCTCACTAGCGGGCCTAATACGCAGTATTTT.

The chain uses TRBV24-1 and TRBJ2-1; D is unresolved. CDR1 and CDR2 (germline): KGHDR, SFDVKD. The CDR3 totals 15 residues. V was cut by 7 bases and J by 0 bases, with 12 bases left in between. In DNA, the CDR3 is TGTGCCACCAGGGGCGCGGAAAGCTCCTACAATGAGCAGTTCTTC. It is translated as CATRGAESSYNEQFF.

This clonotype was seen only a few times. This chain connects TRBV20-1 to TRBJ2-6; D gene ambiguous. CDR3 length: 14 amino acids. The V end was cut by 6 bases, the J end by 0 bases, with 9 bases between. Germline V gives CDR1 DFQATT, CDR2 SNEGSKA (reference sequence). CDR3 sequence (DNA): TGCAGTGCCCCTCTGTCCTCTGGGGCCAACGTCCTGACTTTC. It yields the protein CSAPLSSGANVLTF.

The V call is TRBV9, the J call TRBJ1-2, with no clear D. There are 11 residues in the CDR3. Trimming removed 7 bases from V and 7 bases from J, with 11 bases in between. Per germline, CDR1 SGDLS and CDR2 YYNGEE. This chain's CDR3 is CASHGPSGYTF. In DNA, the CDR3 is TGTGCCAGCCACGGGCCGTCTGGCTACACCTTC. The whole variable domain, filled in from reference TRBV9 and TRBJ1-2, reads DSGVTQTPKHLITATGQRVTLRCSPRSGDLSVYWYQQSLDQGLQFLIQYYNGEERAKGNILERFSAQQFPDLHSELNLSSLELGDSALYFCASHGPSGYTFGSGTRLTVV.

V and J are TRBV27 and TRBJ2-5; 9 bases fit TRBD2. Per germline, CDR1 MNHEY and CDR2 SMNVEV (reference sequence). The CDR3 is 15 residues long. The V and J ends lost 6 bases and 4 bases, in that order; junction bases with no gene match: 9. CDR3 sequence reads: CASRTLSGSRETQYF. The CDR3 bases are TGTGCCAGCAGAACCCTTAGCGGGAGCCGAGAGACCCAGTACTTC.

This clonotype was seen a handful of times. The rearrangement joins TRBV27 to TRBJ2-1, with 9 bases that match TRBD1. There are 13 residues in the CDR3. The germline V gene has CDR1 MNHEY and CDR2 SMNVEV (reference sequence). The junction had 2 bases not matched to a gene; V was cut back by 6 bases and J by 5 bases. The CDR3 sequence: CASRGTGNNEQFF. The CDR3, as DNA: TGTGCCAGCAGGGGGACAGGGAACAATGAGCAGTTCTTC.

This clonotype was seen more than once but under ten times. The chain joins TRBV12-3 or TRBV12-4 to TRBJ2-7, with D unclear. V was trimmed by 1 base and J by 2 bases, leaving 9 bases between them. The CDR3 is 14 residues long. In DNA, the CDR3 is TGTGCCAGCAGTTTAGGTAGCAGAACCTACGAGCAGTACTTC. Translated, it gives CASSLGSRTYEQYF.

This clonotype was counted a few times. The J gene is TRBJ1-5, the V gene TRBV5-1; D call uncertain. CDR1 and CDR2 (germline): SGHRS, YFSETQ. This CDR3 has 13 amino acids. V dropped 3 bases and J dropped 4 bases, with 8 bases sitting between them. The CDR3 sequence: CASSSAANQPQHF. Written as DNA, the CDR3 is TGCGCCAGCAGCTCGGCAGCTAATCAGCCCCAGCATTTT.

This clonotype was seen once. This may be a read error, as it is one base from a much larger clone. V is TRBV11-2 and J is TRBJ2-7; 9 bases map to TRBD1. CDR1 SGHAT and CDR2 FQNNGV come from the germline V gene. V dropped 5 bases and J dropped 2; count of bases not matched to a gene: 4. This CDR3 is built from 14 residues. CDR3 sequence reads: CASSVWTGAYEQYF. The CDR3 DNA is TGTGCCAGCAGCGTTTGGACAGGGGCCTACGAGCAGTACTTC.

In this sample, this clonotype turned up a few times. The chain employs TRBV6-2 or TRBV6-3 and TRBJ1-2; no firm D call. The CDR3 sequence is 12 residues long. V lost 5 bases, J lost 7 bases, and 11 bases lay in between. Germline V gives CDR1 MNHEY, CDR2 SVGEGT. CDR3 in amino acids: CASSEDEVGYTF. Here the CDR3 DNA reads TGTGCCAGCAGTGAAGACGAGGTTGGCTACACCTTC.

Worth noting for this clonotype: Since a much larger clone is just one base distant, this may be a read error. V gene TRBV11-1 combines with J gene TRBJ2-4, with 10 bases that match TRBD1. The J call may not be correct, given that the DNA end is closer to TRBJ2-7. The CDR3 loop spans 14 amino acids. The germline CDR1 and CDR2 sequences are SGHAT and FQDESV (reference sequence). The CDR3 here is CTSSYRTGGYEQYF. CDR3 sequence (DNA): TGTACCAGCAGCTACCGGACAGGGGGCTACGAGCAGTACTTC.

This clonotype showed up just a few times. This chain joins TRBV4-2 and TRBJ1-1; the match to TRBD1 covers 9 bases. The V gene's germline CDR1 is LGHNA and CDR2 YNFKEQ. The junction had 7 bases not matched to a gene; V was cut back by 1 base and J by 1 base. CDR3 length: 17 residues. The CDR3 bases are TGTGCCAGCAGCCAAGTTTCAACAGGGGGCAGGAACACTGAAGCTTTCTTT. This gives the protein CASSQVSTGGRNTEAFF.

The CDR3 is CASSWGLRSTEAFF. CDR3 sequence (DNA): TGTGCCAGCAGTTGGGGTTTAAGAAGCACTGAAGCTTTCTTT. The J gene is TRBJ1-1, the V gene TRBV27; no reliable D call. Germline lookup yields CDR1 MNHEY and CDR2 SMNVEV (reference sequence). This CDR3 is built from 14 residues. V was pared by 4 bases and J by 4 bases, with 13 bases between.

DNA of the CDR3: TGTGCCAGCGGCCGACAGCGGGAGAACAGCGAGCAGTACTTC. Translating it yields CASGRQRENSEQYF. The genes are TRBV27 and TRBJ2-5, with 8 bases identical to TRBD2. With the DNA end fitting TRBJ2-7 better, the J assignment may be wrong. Germline CDR1 MNHEY, CDR2 SMNVEV (reference sequence). CDR3 size: 14 residues.

Only a few counts were recorded for this clonotype. V gene TRBV3-1 combines with J gene TRBJ2-5; D might be TRBD2 (5 bases). There are 12 residues in the CDR3. Germline V gene lookup returns CDR1 LGHDT and CDR2 YNNKEL (reference sequence). With 8 bases removed from V and 4 bases from J, the gap between germline ends came to 11 bases. CDR3 amino acids: CASSGIGETQYF. Written as DNA, the CDR3 is TGTGCCAGCTCGGGGATTGGAGAGACCCAGTACTTC.

The table lists this clonotype with a count of one. The CDR3 spells CASSQGGVREKLFF. Here the CDR3 DNA reads TGTGCCAGCAGCCAAGGAGGGGTGCGGGAAAAACTGTTTTTT. The rearrangement links TRBV4-2 to TRBJ1-4; perhaps TRBD1 as D (5 bases). The germline gives CDR1 LGHNA, CDR2 YNFKEQ. V was trimmed by 1 base and J by 8 bases, leaving 11 bases between them. This CDR3 comprises 14 residues.

This chain joins TRBV7-6 and TRBJ2-1, with D hard to call. Trimming removed 5 bases from V and 9 bases from J, with 14 bases in between. Germline values: CDR1 SGHVS, CDR2 FNYEAQ. This CDR3 has 13 residues. Here the CDR3 reads CASSPILSFEQFF. CDR3 DNA sequence: TGTGCCAGCAGCCCTATACTGAGCTTTGAGCAGTTCTTC.

This chain connects TRBV9 to TRBJ2-5, with a weak D call TRBD2 (6 bases). Germline V gives CDR1 SGDLS, CDR2 YYNGEE. The germline V and J ends were trimmed by 0 bases and 3 bases, with 12 bases remaining between them. The CDR3 length is 15 residues. The CDR3 reads CASSVAGAYKETQYF. As DNA, the CDR3 is TGTGCCAGCAGCGTAGCGGGAGCCTATAAAGAGACCCAGTACTTC.

This clonotype came up a few times. This chain uses TRBV20-1 with TRBJ2-7, with 10 bases that match TRBD2. The germline CDR1 and CDR2 sequences are DFQATT and SNEGSKA (reference sequence). The V gene end was trimmed by 7 bases and the J gene end by 6 bases; junction bases not matched to a gene: 15. The CDR3 totals 15 residues. The CDR3 DNA reads TGCAGTGTTCTGGTCCTAGCGGGAGTTCAGGTCGAGCAGTACTTC. It translates to CSVLVLAGVQVEQYF.

This clonotype was found a few times. This rearrangement joins TRBV7-2 to TRBJ2-3; maybe TRBD2 (5 bases). Germline loops: CDR1 SGHTA, CDR2 FQGNSA. The V end lost 4 bases, the J end lost 2 bases, and 7 bases lay between the germline ends. The CDR3 extends over 13 amino acids. CDR3 coding DNA: TGTGCCAGCAGCTCGGACTTCACAGATACGCAGTATTTT. Amino acid sequence: CASSSDFTDTQYF.

This clonotype was recorded once. This chain uses TRBV9 with TRBJ2-5; tentatively, D is TRBD1 (5 bases). CDR1 is SGDLS, CDR2 YYNGEE, per germline. CDR3 size: 15 residues. Trimming stripped 0 bases from V and 3 bases from J, with 12 bases between. Here the CDR3 DNA reads TGTGCCAGCAGCGTAGTCGGGCAGGGAAAAGAGACCCAGTACTTC. It is translated as CASSVVGQGKETQYF.

The chain joins TRBV6-6 to TRBJ2-5, with 9 positions matching TRBD2. CDR3 length: 16 residues. CDR1 is MNHNY, CDR2 SVGAGI, per germline (reference sequence). The trim removed 7 bases at V and 0 bases at J, leaving 9 bases unmatched. The CDR3 DNA reads TGTGCCAGCAATTTTTTAGCGGGAGAGAACCAAGAGACCCAGTACTTC. Translating gives CASNFLAGENQETQYF.

The rearrangement uses TRBV11-2 and TRBJ2-7, with unresolved D. CDR1 is SGHAT and CDR2 is FQNNGV in the germline V gene. The length of the CDR3 is 13 residues. V was shortened by 5 bases and J by 2 bases, with 10 bases between the two germline ends. As DNA, the CDR3 is TGTGCCAGCAGCCAGGACGTTACCTACGAGCAGTACTTC. Translated: CASSQDVTYEQYF.